This T cell receptor beta chain emerged from a study of metastatic and nonmetastatic thyroid tumors. About the research overall: It was across blood and tumor or nodule tissue from malignant and benign thyroid patients that repertoires were compared. Study-level points and caveats: Reported TCR beta diversity, measured in blood and tumor, was significantly higher for malignant thyroid tumors than for benign nodules.

Every patient was untreated before thyroid surgery. In the original analysis: CDR3 differences across clinicopathological groups were used to build a distant-metastasis classifier for papillary thyroid cancer. TCRdb ran MiXCR on the PCR reads. TCRdb, rather than the study authors, made the V and J calls. The repertoire holds roughly 23,000 clones, with under 25% as singletons. From germline, CDR1 is LGHDT and CDR2 YNNKEL (reference sequence). Trimming at V came to 3 bases and at J to 7 bases, leaving 8 bases not matched to a gene. The CDR3 has 15 residues. This clone was counted many times. Its antigen is currently unknown.

This chain links TRBV3-1 with TRBJ2-1; TRBD2 aligns across 8 bases. Sequences were obtained from blood. The origin of this receptor is a male donor with papillary thyroid cancer or a benign thyroid nodule (not recorded which). Some clones in this sample may be carry-over from other donors' samples. The CDR3: CASSQPSGRSNEQFF. The CDR3 DNA is TGTGCCAGCAGCCAGCCCAGCGGGAGATCTAATGAGCAGTTCTTC.